This T cell receptor (beta chain) was recovered during a study of shared clonotypes between healthy human individuals. The material for each subset, its genomic DNA, was split evenly across several immunoSEQ plates. In the authors' methods: In the immunoSEQ data, sequences were junction-only and lacked quality scores, so filtering differed. This table comes from immunoSEQ multiplex PCR, and its TCRdb copy is limited to in-frame clones, with some not included. V and J calls plus clone size are reproduced from that table; the DNA served to infer D and trimming. The table records some 2,000,000 clones, 95% of them present only once. Concerning this clone itself: The antigen is not known.

Looked up from germline, CDR1 is MNHEY and CDR2 is SMNVEV (reference sequence). This CDR3 has 15 amino acids. The V end lost 7 bases, the J end lost 8 bases, and 23 bases lay between the germline ends. Whole-study findings and limits: Though the depth was large, rarefaction showed that sorted-subset sequencing was incomplete.

This TCR came from a man between 18 and 35 years old in good health. The specimen was naive CD4+ T cells sorted from blood. Documented subset: CD45RA+ positively selected. The V gene is TRBV27, the J gene TRBJ1-2; maybe TRBD1 (5 bases). CDR3 in amino acids: CASMGGSNYVGGYTF. In DNA form, the CDR3 reads TGTGCCAGCATGGGGGGGTCTAACTATGTTGGAGGCTACACCTTC.